This passage covers 24 T cell receptor beta chains from one sample sequenced in a study of patients and donors after allogeneic stem cell transplantation. Via MiXCR, TCRdb re-called the RT-PCR reads, giving one row per CDR3 protein. The sample holds about a million distinct CDR3 sequences, roughly 18% seen once. The sample taken for sequencing was blood, either unsorted or a sorted T cell fraction (not recorded which). Receptors were obtained from a human donor who was either an allogeneic HSCT recipient or a stem cell or donor lymphocyte infusion donor (not recorded which). It is not recorded whose cells these are; they may come from a transplant donor.

This clonotype was seen more than once but under ten times. The V call is TRBV10-3, the J call TRBJ2-4; D remains unclear. Germline loops: CDR1 ENHRY, CDR2 SYGVKD. V shed 0 bases and J shed 0 bases, with 6 bases lying between them. CDR3 length: 15 amino acids. Written as DNA, the CDR3 is TGTGCCATCAGTGAGTCGACTGTAGCCAAAAACATTCAGTACTTC. Amino acid sequence: CAISESTVAKNIQYF.

The table lists this clonotype with a few counts. The chain is built from TRBV29-1 and TRBJ1-1, with D possibly TRBD1 on 5 matching bases. Trimming pared 4 bases from V and 7 bases from J, leaving 13 bases between. The germline V gene has CDR1 SQVTM and CDR2 ANQGSEA. This CDR3 has 12 residues. The CDR3 is CSVARGTDEAFF. In DNA, the CDR3 is TGCAGCGTTGCTCGGGGGACGGATGAAGCTTTCTTT. Full variable domain (remainder filled in from reference TRBV29-1 and TRBJ1-1): SAVISQKPSRDICQRGTSLTIQCQVDSQVTMMFWYRQQPGQSLTLIATANQGSEATYESGFVIDKFPISRPNLTFSTLTVSNMSPEDSSIYLCSVARGTDEAFFGQGTRLTVV.

This clonotype was observed a handful of times. The chain carries TRBV5-1 and TRBJ2-3; D possibly corresponds to TRBD2 (6 bases). V gave up 4 bases and J gave up 2 bases, with 17 bases separating them. The germline gives CDR1 SGHRS, CDR2 YFSETQ. The length of the CDR3 is 16 residues. The CDR3 loop reads CASSPGLLISTDTQYF. For the CDR3, the DNA is TGCGCCAGCAGCCCGGGACTCCTCATTTCCACAGATACGCAGTATTTT.

In its sample, this clonotype was seen once. The V call is TRBV30, the J call TRBJ1-3; D is uncertain. This CDR3 has 15 amino acids. Germline V gives CDR1 GTSNPN, CDR2 SVGIG (reference sequence). Trimming removed 2 bases at V and 0 bases at J, with 11 bases between. CDR3 coding DNA: TGTGCCTGGAGTCCCCGGAGACTCTCTGGAAACACCATATATTTT. This codes for CAWSPRRLSGNTIYF.

This clonotype has only a few counts. The chain has TRBV7-2 and TRBJ1-2, with 7 bases matching TRBD1. This CDR3 region has 16 residues. CDR1 is SGHTA and CDR2 is FQGNSA in the germline V gene. V lost 0 bases and J lost 7; bases outside the gene matches: 11. The CDR3 here is CASSLARQGGATGYTF. DNA of the CDR3: TGTGCCAGCAGCTTAGCGAGACAGGGAGGGGCTACTGGCTACACCTTC. The full variable domain, in which reference TRBV7-2 and TRBJ1-2 provide the parts outside the CDR3, is GAGVSQSPSNKVTEKGKDVELRCDPISGHTALYWYRQSLGQGLEFLIYFQGNSAPDKSGLPSDRFSAERTGGSVSTLTIQRTQQEDSAVYLCASSLARQGGATGYTFGSGTRLTVV.

The chain combines TRBV12-3 or TRBV12-4 with TRBJ2-7; D is unclear. The V end was cut by 5 bases, the J end by 3 bases, with 14 bases between. This CDR3 contains 14 residues. This CDR3 reads CASSPRQQNYEQYF. CDR3 nucleotides: TGTGCCAGCAGTCCGCGGCAACAGAACTACGAGCAGTACTTC.

This chain connects TRBV12-3 or TRBV12-4 to TRBJ2-7; D not certain. The CDR3 sequence is 11 residues long. Between the trimmed V and J ends, which lost 4 bases and 7 bases, there was a span of 8 bases. The CDR3 here is CASSWLKEQYF. In nucleotides, the CDR3 is TGTGCCAGCAGTTGGCTGAAGGAGCAGTACTTC.

This clonotype was seen repeatedly, ten times or more. The V call is TRBV12-3 or TRBV12-4, the J call TRBJ1-1; D is ambiguous. Trimming removed 5 bases from V and 2 bases from J, with 3 bases in between. The CDR3 has 11 residues. CDR3 DNA sequence: TGTGCCAGCAGTATTAACACTGAAGCTTTCTTT. Translated, it gives CASSINTEAFF.

This chain uses TRBV9 with TRBJ2-1; a weak D match, TRBD2 (6 bases). This CDR3 contains 16 residues. V lost 0 bases and J lost 6, with 16 bases in between. Germline CDR1 reads SGDLS; CDR2 reads YYNGEE. CDR3 sequence reads: CASSVGGGASRNEQFF. The CDR3, as DNA: TGTGCCAGCAGCGTAGGTGGAGGGGCTAGCCGCAATGAGCAGTTCTTC.

This clonotype was counted a few times. The genes are TRBV5-1 and TRBJ2-3, with D uncertain. CDR1 is SGHRS, CDR2 YFSETQ, per germline. V was cut by 4 bases and J by 4 bases, with 7 bases left in between. This CDR3 contains 12 residues. Written as DNA, the CDR3 is TGCGCCAGCAGCGGCAACTCAGATACGCAGTATTTT. Translating gives CASSGNSDTQYF.

There are a few counts of this clonotype. The CDR3 nucleotides read TGCAGCGTTGGAAGGGGGAGGCAAGAGACCCAGTACTTC. Its protein product is CSVGRGRQETQYF. The chain recombines TRBV29-1 with TRBJ2-5; D tentatively reads TRBD1 or TRBD2 (6 bases each). Between the trimmed V and J ends, which lost 4 bases and 2 bases, there was a span of 11 bases. Germline V gene data show CDR1 as SQVTM and CDR2 as ANQGSEA. This CDR3 has 13 residues.

A few counts support this clonotype. The gene calls are TRBV12-3 or TRBV12-4 and TRBJ1-2; perhaps TRBD1 as D (5 bases). There are 12 residues in the CDR3. Trimming took off 6 bases at V and 7 bases at J, with 12 bases between the two ends. CDR3 protein: CASSFRTFGYTF. In nucleotides, the CDR3 is TGTGCCAGCAGCTTTAGGACATTTGGCTACACCTTC.

This clonotype turned up a few times. This chain links TRBV5-1 with TRBJ2-1; D ambiguous. Trimming pared 2 bases from V and 5 bases from J, leaving 8 bases between. This CDR3 contains 13 residues. Germline V gene lookup returns CDR1 SGHRS and CDR2 YFSETQ. CDR3: CASSFPGNNEQFF. For the CDR3, the DNA is TGCGCCAGCAGCTTCCCCGGCAACAATGAGCAGTTCTTC.

The V gene is TRBV5-1, the J gene TRBJ2-1; D might be TRBD1 (7 bases). The CDR3 has 17 amino acids. Trimming removed 8 bases at V and 0 bases at J, with 21 bases between. Germline V gives CDR1 SGHRS, CDR2 YFSETQ. CDR3 bases: TGCGCCAGTACACTTATGGCAGGGGGGAGCTCCTACAATGAGCAGTTCTTC. Translating it yields CASTLMAGGSSYNEQFF.

The chain recombines TRBV6-1 with TRBJ1-5; the match to TRBD1 covers 11 bases. This CDR3 spans 15 amino acids. V dropped 8 bases and J dropped 7; count of bases not matched to a gene: 10. The germline V gene has CDR1 MNHNS and CDR2 SASEGT. CDR3 nucleotides: TGTGCCAGCTCCCCTAGGAGGGACAGGGGGCAGCCCCAGCATTTT. It codes for CASSPRRDRGQPQHF.

This clonotype was detected only a few times. V is TRBV20-1 and J is TRBJ2-5, with 10 bases identical to TRBD2. The ends lost 0 bases at V and 4 bases at J; junction bases unmatched: 5. Germline V gene data show CDR1 as DFQATT and CDR2 as SNEGSKA (reference sequence). The length of the CDR3 is 15 residues. The CDR3 bases are TGCAGTGCTAGAGATCGGCTAGCGGGGGTAGAGACCCAGTACTTC. Protein product: CSARDRLAGVETQYF.

This clonotype was observed a few times. The chain is built from TRBV7-2 and TRBJ2-1; D uncertain. The V gene's germline CDR1 is SGHTA and CDR2 FQGNSA. Trimming took 4 bases from V and 6 from J, leaving 13 bases between them. The CDR3 totals 14 residues. The CDR3 sequence: CASSSEKWSNEQFF. CDR3 in DNA: TGTGCCAGCAGCTCTGAAAAATGGAGCAATGAGCAGTTCTTC.

This clonotype was seen a handful of times. CDR3: CASSRSGTNTGELFF. As DNA, the CDR3 is TGTGCCAGCAGTCGAAGCGGGACGAACACCGGGGAGCTGTTTTTT. The chain couples TRBV9 to TRBJ2-2, with 7 bases that match TRBD2. The CDR3 has 15 residues. V shed 5 bases, J shed 0 bases, and the junction held 4 bases outside the gene matches. Germline V gene lookup returns CDR1 SGDLS and CDR2 YYNGEE.

This clonotype came up a few times. The rearrangement joins TRBV29-1 to TRBJ2-1; no firm D call. From germline, CDR1 is SQVTM and CDR2 ANQGSEA. Trimming shortened V by 2 bases and J by 4 bases, and 9 bases separated the two germline ends. The CDR3 is 13 amino acids. The CDR3 reads CSVETPFYNEQFF. In nucleotides, the CDR3 is TGCAGCGTTGAAACCCCGTTTTACAATGAGCAGTTCTTC.

This clonotype occurred a few times. This chain connects TRBV12-3 or TRBV12-4 to TRBJ1-5, with 7 bases matching TRBD1. J was trimmed by 3 bases and V by 4 bases; bases with no gene match: 9. The CDR3 contains 16 residues. CDR3 loop: CASSSYKGQSNQPQHF. The CDR3 nucleotides are TGTGCCAGCAGTTCCTACAAGGGACAGTCCAATCAGCCCCAGCATTTT.

This clonotype was detected a few times. The chain employs TRBV12-3 or TRBV12-4 and TRBJ2-7; no reliable D call. V lost 3 bases, J lost 4 bases, and 13 bases lay in between. The CDR3 has 14 residues. The CDR3 sequence: CASSLSKLWYEQYF. CDR3 DNA: TGTGCCAGCAGTTTGTCGAAGCTTTGGTACGAGCAGTACTTC.

The genes are TRBV5-1 and TRBJ2-3; 7 bases are a match to TRBD2. Germline-derived CDR1 and CDR2 are SGHRS and YFSETQ. Trimming at V came to 4 bases and at J to 4 bases, leaving 6 bases not matched to a gene. The CDR3 sequence is 14 residues long. The CDR3 sequence: CASSQGGPSDTQYF. The CDR3, as DNA: TGCGCCAGCAGCCAGGGAGGGCCGTCAGATACGCAGTATTTT.

This clonotype has only a few counts. The V gene is TRBV4-3, the J gene TRBJ1-2, with TRBD1 matching over 9 bases. V was pared by 0 bases and J by 5 bases, with 7 bases of the junction left unmatched. CDR1 is LGHNA, CDR2 YSLEER, per germline. The CDR3 sequence is 16 residues long. Written as DNA, the CDR3 is TGCGCCAGCAGCCAAGATGATTTGGACAGGGGATATGGCTACACCTTC. This sequence encodes CASSQDDLDRGYGYTF.

This chain links TRBV7-9 with TRBJ1-5; maybe TRBD1 (5 bases). CDR3 length: 16 residues. Between the trimmed V and J ends, which lost 2 bases and 4 bases, there was a span of 15 bases. Germline CDR1 and CDR2: SEHNR and FQNEAQ (reference sequence). The CDR3 nucleotides read TGTGCCAGCAGCTTAAATAGGGGCTCCGGGAATCAGCCCCAGCATTTT. As protein: CASSLNRGSGNQPQHF.